Sequencing of this TCR beta chain was carried out in a study of Graves' ophthalmopathy and Graves' hyperthyroidism. RNA transcripts were the template, and TCR beta CDR3 regions were amplified from them. RT-PCR with HTBI primers came first, then second-round multiplex PCR. TCRdb reanalysed the multiplex PCR reads using MiXCR and keeps one entry per CDR3 protein. The profile shows about 220,000 distinct CDR3 sequences, under 25% of them singletons. In this cohort, patients with other autoimmune diseases, uncontrolled infections, pregnancy or lactation were excluded. The authors diagnosed from clinical symptoms, serum thyroxine, TRAb, thyroid ultrasound and orbital computed tomography. V was clipped by 4 bases and J by 3 bases; unmatched bases: 4. CDR1 and CDR2 (germline): MNHNS, SASEGT. This CDR3 is built from 14 residues. General observations from the study: It was with roughly 71% sensitivity and approximately 75% specificity that the model predicted ophthalmopathy progression. Most thyroid clonotypes expanded beyond 0.001 frequency were also found in blood.

In its sample, this clonotype was seen many times. Its cognate antigen is unknown. The chain has TRBV6-1 and TRBJ2-5; 8 bases match TRBD2. The material sequenced was peripheral blood. The clonotype comes from a woman between 45 and 65 years old with Graves' ophthalmopathy. The CDR3 DNA reads TGTGCCAGCAGTGCATCCGGGGGGGAAGAGACCCAGTACTTC. It translates to CASSASGGEETQYF.